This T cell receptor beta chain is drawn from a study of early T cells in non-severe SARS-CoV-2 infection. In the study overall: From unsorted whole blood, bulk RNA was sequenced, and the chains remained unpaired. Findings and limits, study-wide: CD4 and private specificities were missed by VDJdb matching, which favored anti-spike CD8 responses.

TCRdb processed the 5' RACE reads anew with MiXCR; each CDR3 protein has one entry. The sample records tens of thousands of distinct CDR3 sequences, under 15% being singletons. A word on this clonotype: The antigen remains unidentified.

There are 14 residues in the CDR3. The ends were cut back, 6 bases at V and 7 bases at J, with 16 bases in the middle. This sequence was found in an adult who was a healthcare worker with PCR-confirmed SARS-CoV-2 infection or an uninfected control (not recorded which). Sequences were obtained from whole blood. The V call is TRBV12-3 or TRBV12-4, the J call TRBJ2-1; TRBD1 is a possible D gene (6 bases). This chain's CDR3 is CASSPRQGSNEQFF. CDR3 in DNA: TGTGCCAGCAGCCCCCGCCAGGGGTCGAATGAGCAGTTCTTC.